Presented here are 20 T cell receptor beta chains from one specimen sequenced in a study of CD8+CD57+ T cells in acquired aplastic anemia. TCR beta VDJ and CDR3 profiles were obtained from a genomic DNA template. TCRdb recomputed calls from the reads with MiXCR, one row per CDR3 protein. This sample has about 190,000 distinct CDR3 sequences; approximately 50% occur once, and the top ten carry 16%. Sequencing was done on a sample of sorted CD4+, CD8+, or CD8+CD57+ T cells (not recorded which) from PBMCs. The receptor set was obtained from a human donor in good health, serving as a control.

The chain links TRBV2 to TRBJ2-7; 7 nucleotides match TRBD2. Germline CDR1 reads SNHLY; CDR2 reads FYNNEI. With 1 base clipped from V and 2 bases from J, the junction kept 5 bases outside the gene matches. CDR3 length equals 15 residues. The CDR3: CASSEEGGGAYEQYF. CDR3 nucleotides: TGTGCCAGCAGTGAAGAGGGCGGGGGAGCCTACGAGCAGTACTTC.

The chain combines TRBV4-3 with TRBJ2-1, with TRBD2 matching 8 bases. The CDR3 is 15 residues long. The V and J ends lost 0 bases and 10 bases, in that order; junction bases with no gene match: 8. Germline-derived CDR1 and CDR2 are LGHNA and YSLEER. CDR3 bases: TGCGCCAGCAGCCAAGATAGCGGGGTTTCTCGGGAGCAGTTCTTC. Its protein product is CASSQDSGVSREQFF.

This clonotype was detected only once. The V and J genes are TRBV20-1 and TRBJ1-2, with 10 nucleotides matching TRBD1. Germline CDR1 DFQATT, CDR2 SNEGSKA (reference sequence). Germline trimming cut 0 bases from V and 8 bases from J; bases unmatched to any gene: 9. The CDR3 extends over 15 amino acids. CDR3 in DNA: TGCAGTGCTAGAGATGGGGGGACAGGGGCAGAGGGCTACACCTTC. Its translation is CSARDGGTGAEGYTF.

The sample holds many counts of this clonotype. This chain connects TRBV6-2 or TRBV6-3 to TRBJ2-7; TRBD1 agrees at 9 bases. V lost 6 bases to trimming and J lost 3 bases; unmatched junction nucleotides: 3. There are 13 residues in the CDR3. The germline V gene encodes CDR1 MNHEY and CDR2 SVGEGT. The CDR3 bases are TGTGCCAGCAGCCTGGACAGGGGCTACGAGCAGTACTTC. Protein product: CASSLDRGYEQYF.

This clonotype was observed a handful of times. The chain uses TRBV7-9 and TRBJ2-2, with D hard to call. With 5 bases removed from V and 5 bases from J, the gap between germline ends came to 15 bases. This CDR3 has 15 amino acids. Germline V gene sequence: CDR1 SEHNR, CDR2 FQNEAQ (reference sequence). CDR3 nucleotides: TGTGCCAGCAGCCCGGGCGACCGGTTTACCGGGGAGCTGTTTTTT. Amino acids: CASSPGDRFTGELFF.

This clonotype was detected ten times or more. This chain connects TRBV5-1 to TRBJ1-1; perhaps TRBD1 as D (5 bases). CDR1 and CDR2 from the germline V gene are SGHRS and YFSETQ. The V end was cut by 0 bases, the J end by 4 bases, with 16 bases between. This CDR3 has 16 amino acids. CDR3 DNA: TGCGCCAGCAGCTTGGGCAACACTGGGGGGGGCACTGAAGCTTTCTTT. Its protein product is CASSLGNTGGGTEAFF.

This clonotype was counted ten times or more. This chain joins TRBV24-1 and TRBJ2-7; 12 bases agree with TRBD1. Unmatched junction bases numbered 5, after V lost 2 bases and J lost 7 bases. The CDR3 loop spans 15 amino acids. Germline V CDR1 and CDR2: KGHDR, SFDVKD. The CDR3: CATSDSGQGAGEQYF. Written as DNA, the CDR3 is TGTGCCACCAGTGATTCGGGACAGGGGGCGGGGGAGCAGTACTTC.

The chain is built from TRBV9 and TRBJ2-3, with 12 bases matching TRBD2. Per germline, CDR1 SGDLS and CDR2 YYNGEE. After removal of 4 bases from V and 3 bases from J, the junction contained 9 bases not matched to a gene. The CDR3 totals 17 residues. The CDR3 spells CASSSNLAGGLTDTQYF. CDR3 sequence (DNA): TGTGCCAGCAGCTCCAACCTAGCGGGGGGGCTGACAGATACGCAGTATTTT.

About this clonotype itself: A much larger clone is a single base away; this may be a read error. The rearrangement links TRBV6-1 to TRBJ2-1; D remains ambiguous. Trimming shortened V by 8 bases and J by 9 bases, and 14 bases separated the two germline ends. From germline, CDR1 is MNHNS and CDR2 SASEGT. The CDR3 length is 12 residues. The CDR3 sequence is CASQIPNSEQFF. CDR3 nucleotide sequence: TGTGCCAGCCAAATCCCCAACAGTGAGCAGTTCTTC.

This chain uses TRBV19 with TRBJ1-5; no clear D. Germline loops: CDR1 LNHDA, CDR2 SQIVND (reference sequence). This CDR3 comprises 14 residues. V dropped 3 bases and J dropped 3 bases, with 9 bases sitting between them. The CDR3 nucleotides are TGTGCCAGTAGTATGGCGTGGGTCAATCAGCCCCAGCATTTT. It codes for CASSMAWVNQPQHF.

Ten or more counts support this clonotype. The genes are TRBV7-9 and TRBJ2-7; 9 bases are shared with TRBD1. Per germline, CDR1 SEHNR and CDR2 FQNEAQ (reference sequence). The CDR3 is made up of 17 amino acids. Trimming removed 5 bases from V and 5 bases from J; junction bases left unmatched: 16. For the CDR3, the DNA is TGTGCCAGCAGCCTTAGGGCCTACGGACAGGGGCCAAACGAGCAGTACTTC. Translation gives CASSLRAYGQGPNEQYF.

This sequence joins TRBV9 and TRBJ1-6, with D perhaps TRBD1 (6 bases). This CDR3 is 14 amino acids long. From germline, CDR1 is SGDLS and CDR2 YYNGEE. V lost 3 bases and J lost 9, with 13 bases in between. The CDR3 DNA reads TGTGCCAGCAGCGCCGAGGGGGAGGGTTCACCCCTCCACTTT. This encodes CASSAEGEGSPLHF. Using reference TRBV9 and TRBJ1-6 for the parts outside the CDR3, the full variable domain is DSGVTQTPKHLITATGQRVTLRCSPRSGDLSVYWYQQSLDQGLQFLIQYYNGEERAKGNILERFSAQQFPDLHSELNLSSLELGDSALYFCASSAEGEGSPLHFGNGTRLTVT.

The chain recombines TRBV24-1 with TRBJ2-3, with 9 nucleotides matching TRBD2. V trimming: 3 bases; J trimming: 2 bases; junction bases outside the gene matches: 2. The CDR3 runs to 15 residues. Germline CDR1 and CDR2: KGHDR and SFDVKD. The CDR3 loop is CATSDLAGLTDTQYF. CDR3 bases: TGTGCCACCAGTGATCTAGCGGGACTCACAGATACGCAGTATTTT.

The chain employs TRBV12-5 and TRBJ2-5; D not certain. This CDR3 is 11 amino acids long. The germline V gene encodes CDR1 LGHNT and CDR2 FRNRAP. V lost 3 bases and J 5 bases, leaving 4 bases between the germline ends. The CDR3 sequence is CASGLGETQYF. CDR3 DNA sequence: TGTGCTAGTGGTTTAGGGGAGACCCAGTACTTC.

The chain has TRBV5-1 and TRBJ1-1; D uncertain. The germline gives CDR1 SGHRS, CDR2 YFSETQ. The CDR3 sequence is 13 residues long. The germline V and J ends were trimmed by 2 bases and 2 bases, with 7 bases remaining between them. CDR3 in amino acids: CASSFASNTEAFF. Here the CDR3 DNA reads TGCGCCAGCAGCTTTGCCAGTAACACTGAAGCTTTCTTT.

The chain recombines TRBV25-1 with TRBJ2-3, with a weak D call TRBD1 (6 bases). Between the trimmed V and J ends, which lost 5 bases and 0 bases, there was a span of 18 bases. The CDR3 length is 17 residues. The germline V gene encodes CDR1 MGHDK and CDR2 SYGVNS. The CDR3 loop is CASSKQGRGPSTDTQYF. The CDR3 DNA follows: TGTGCCAGCAGTAAACAGGGAAGGGGACCTAGCACAGATACGCAGTATTTT.

J is TRBJ1-1 and V is TRBV15; D uncertain. The ends were cut back, 1 base at V and 1 base at J, with 10 bases in the middle. Germline CDR1 LNHNV, CDR2 YYDKDF (reference sequence). This CDR3 has 15 residues. CDR3 sequence: CATSRVARANTEAFF. CDR3 nucleotides: TGTGCCACCAGCAGAGTTGCACGGGCGAACACTGAAGCTTTCTTT. Filled out from reference TRBV15 and TRBJ1-1, the complete variable domain reads DAMVIQNPRYQVTQFGKPVTLSCSQTLNHNVMYWYQQKSSQAPKLLFHYYDKDFNNEADTPDNFQSRRPNTSFCFLDIRSPGLGDTAMYLCATSRVARANTEAFFGQGTRLTVV.

As regards this clonotype: It is likely a read error, because the conserved phenylalanine at the end of the CDR3 is missing. CDR3 bases: TGTGCCATCAGTCCCATTGACAGTAATAATTCGCCCCTCCACTCT. Protein: CAISPIDSNNSPLHS. This rearrangement joins TRBV10-3 to TRBJ1-6, with D perhaps matching TRBD1 (5 bases). Germline CDR1 ENHRY, CDR2 SYGVKD. The CDR3 spans 15 residues.

Concerning this clonotype: One end of the junction is discordant with germline, which a read error may explain. V is TRBV2 and J is TRBJ2-7; D gene ambiguous. Germline V lookup: CDR1 SNHLY, CDR2 FYNNEI. The CDR3 is 14 amino acids. CDR3 loop: CASGEQESSYEQYF. For the CDR3, the DNA is TGTGCCAGCGGTGAGCAGGAAAGCTCCTACGAGCAGTACTTC.

The V gene is TRBV15, the J gene TRBJ2-7, with D maybe TRBD1 (5 bases). V was clipped by 3 bases and J by 4 bases, with 13 bases between them. The CDR3 sequence is 14 residues long. Germline V gene sequence: CDR1 LNHNV, CDR2 YYDKDF (reference sequence). The CDR3 DNA is TGTGCCACCAGCAGCTTGGGGCTGGTTTACGAGCAGTACTTC. Its translation: CATSSLGLVYEQYF.